This TCR beta chain emerged from a study of TIL therapy for anti-PD-1-resistant metastatic lung cancer (dated by TCRdb to the early 2020s). In terms of the full investigation: Enrolled patients had a median age of around 49 years (range about 38-85) and a median tumor PD-L1 proportion score of less than 7.5%. T cell receptor beta sequencing of tumor and peripheral blood was used to follow clonotypes across the tumor, the expanded TIL product and serial blood samples. A median non-synonymous tumor mutation burden of approximately 1.5 mutations per megabase was determined across the cohort by whole-exome sequencing. Most of the cohort had lung adenocarcinoma, a few tumors were EGFR-mutant and two were ALK-rearranged, and half of the patients were current or former smokers. Broad study findings and their caveats: Because the cohort was highly selected, with more treatment-naive, never-smoker and oncogene-addicted patients than is typical, generalizability is limited. The study protocol defined all tumor marker inferences as exploratory. Higher clonality and lower diversity were observed in expanded TIL cultures than in baseline intratumoral T cells (median clonality around 5.7% vs 31%, p < 0.0001). Clonal turnover during TIL culture was high, and many clones enriched in the product were not detected in the baseline tumor, suggesting clonal contraction instead of faithful expansion.

For CDR1 and CDR2, the germline V gene (reference sequence) lists SGHNT and YYREEE. The cysteine opens and the phenylalanine closes a CDR3 of 16 amino acids. Of all the DNA, just the CDR3 is kept, 48 bases in frame from base 1. Comment on this clone: Its target antigen remains unknown. The germline gene is not matched at one end of the junction; a read error may be the cause.

The immunoSEQ v3 hsTCRB kit was used to amplify TCR beta CDR3 regions from genomic DNA through bias-controlled multiplex PCR. An Illumina NextSeq 500 was used to sequence the TCR libraries, reaching roughly 2.2 million read pairs at survey level or roughly 4.5-6 million at deep level. In the source study's methods: V, D and J genes were assigned, non-productive sequences were removed, and clonality was reported by immunoSEQ Analyzer software. Repertoires were compared by productive Simpson clonality and by the Morisita overlap index of productive TRB rearrangements between infused TIL and blood. The table was pulled from immuneACCESS by TCRdb, which kept in-frame rearrangements only. Such tables lose some clones; where checked, under half of the loss comes from unresolved V genes, and the rest has no known cause. V and J calls and clone size are as listed in that table; D and trimming were resolved from the DNA. Present in this sample are about 48,000 clones, less than 85% of which were seen just once. 5.6% of the sample rests with the top ten.

The intended sense of this specimen's time point label: pre-treatment sample, taken before nivolumab and TIL therapy. Baseline tumor samples were excised metastases, mostly pleural nodules or supraclavicular lymph nodes, from the same resection used to grow TIL. Before any PD-1/PD-L1 blockade was given, tumors were harvested, nivolumab was then administered, and patients who progressed went on to receive lymphodepletion, an infusion of expanded TIL, and IL-2. Adults with stage 4 NSCLC were enrolled in a dual-center phase I trial from late 2017 to early 2020. The samples were obtained from a phase I trial that was single-arm and open-label and tested tumor-infiltrating lymphocyte therapy combined with nivolumab in advanced non-small cell lung cancer. Portions of each resected tumor were snap-frozen in liquid nitrogen and stored at -80 °C. Tumor regions of interest were selected on H&E sections by laser-capture macrodissection, were pulverized into around 15 mg aliquots, and were extracted with Qiagen Allprep kits.

The chain links TRBV5-4 with TRBJ2-3; 16 central bases correspond to TRBD2. Material: tumor tissue, obtained at baseline. The clonotype was recovered from a person between 25 and 79 years old with non-small cell lung cancer. In nucleotide form, the sequence is TGCGCCAGCAGCCCGGGACTAGCGGGGGGGCCAGATACGCAGTATTTT. It is translated as CASSPGLAGGPDTQYF.